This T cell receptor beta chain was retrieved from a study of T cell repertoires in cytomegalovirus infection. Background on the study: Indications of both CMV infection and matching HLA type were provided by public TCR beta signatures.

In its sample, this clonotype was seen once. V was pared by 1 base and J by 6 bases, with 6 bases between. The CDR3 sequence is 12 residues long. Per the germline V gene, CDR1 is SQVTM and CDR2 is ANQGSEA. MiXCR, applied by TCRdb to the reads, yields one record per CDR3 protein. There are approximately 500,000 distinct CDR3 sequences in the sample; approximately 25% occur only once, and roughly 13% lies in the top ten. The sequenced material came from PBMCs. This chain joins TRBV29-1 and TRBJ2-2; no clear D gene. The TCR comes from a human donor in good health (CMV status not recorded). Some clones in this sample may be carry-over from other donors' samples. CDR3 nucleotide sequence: TGCAGCGTTGAAGTCGGACCCGGGGAGCTGTTTTTT. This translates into CSVEVGPGELFF.